This T cell receptor (beta chain) originates from a study of blood T cell repertoires in COVID-19 (dated by TCRdb to between 2020 and 2021). As for the study more broadly: Collaborator samples came from the United States, Italy and Spain and covered acute and convalescent phases of COVID-19. The prospective study material was composed of cDNA or gDNA derived from T cells, B-cell-depleted T cells, or PBMCs. The dataset comprised deeply sampled blood TCRbeta repertoires from subjects exposed to, actively infected with, or recovered from COVID-19. The repertoires were released in a freely available public database intended as a resource for research on the immune response to SARS-CoV-2. Samples were obtained from the ongoing ImmuneRACE study (first 160 participants) and from 1,254 subjects provided by 6 global collaborators. The sample metadata nearly always contained a de-identified subject ID, COVID-19 status, age in years and sex. Where available, HLA class I and class II types were obtained from metadata supplied by the sample provider rather than from assay-based typing. What the work shows at the level of the full study, not this receptor alone: Clinical and demographic metadata were provided uncurated, with the amount varying by source and participant.

Details on this clone: No cognate antigen has been identified for it. Per-base quality was not reported, and no clone a single base away is much larger than it.

TCRbeta CDR3 regions were amplified from genomic DNA by means of the immunoSEQ Assay, a bias-controlled multiplex PCR. Per the authors' processing: The number of nucleated cells in each sample was estimated by amplification of reference gene primers within the assay. To quantify the absolute abundance of each unique TCRbeta CDR3 rearrangement, sequence reads were collapsed and filtered. For each sample, productive Simpson clonality was calculated by taking the square root of Simpson's diversity index across productive rearrangements. TCRdb's version of the immuneACCESS table is confined to in-frame rearrangements and falls short of the full clone set. An unresolved V gene accounts for under half of the shortfall where checked; the remainder is of unknown origin. The V and J calls and clone size were taken over from that table, and D and trimming were inferred from the DNA. In this sample the table shows some 200,000 clones, roughly 89% of which occur a single time. Around 0.88% of the sample goes to the ten largest clones.

A second Seattle source provided samples from volunteer blood donors who had recovered from COVID-19. Collaborating institutions collected whole blood in K2EDTA tubes following their own protocols. For TCRbeta analysis, collaborator samples were shipped as frozen whole blood, as isolated PBMCs, or as DNA extracted from either sample type. The specimen was peripheral blood. This TCR derives from a woman between 18 and 30 years old who had recovered from COVID-19.

The DNA sequence is given as TGTGCCAGCAGGTACTCCGGACAGGGCGCGGGTTCACCCCTCCACTTT. It codes for CASRYSGQGAGSPLHF. The chain uses TRBV2 and TRBJ1-6, with 8 junctional bases fitting TRBD1. The CDR3 numbers 16 residues from cysteine through phenylalanine. Only the CDR3 DNA is retained, 48 bases long and in frame from the first base. Here V drops 6 bases and J drops 9 bases, and the junction holds 13 bases not matched to any gene. The germline V gene supplies CDR1 SNHLY and CDR2 FYNNEI.